The 4 T cell receptor beta chains presented below share a single source sample, sequenced in a study of early T cells in non-severe SARS-CoV-2 infection. TCRdb redid the calling of the 5' RACE reads with MiXCR, one entry per CDR3 protein. The data hold around 63,000 distinct CDR3 sequences, with about 6% observed a single time. Here the sequenced sample was whole blood, taken at baseline. Source of these receptors: an adult who was a healthcare worker with PCR-confirmed SARS-CoV-2 infection or an uninfected control (not recorded which).

The genes are TRBV6-2 or TRBV6-3 and TRBJ1-5, with D unclear. Between the trimmed V and J ends, which lost 6 bases and 1 base, there was a span of 13 bases. Germline V gene lookup returns CDR1 MNHEY and CDR2 SVGEGT. The CDR3 contains 15 residues. This CDR3 is CASSRAGGSNQPQHF. The CDR3 region has the DNA TGTGCCAGCAGCCGAGCTGGTGGGAGCAATCAGCCCCAGCATTTT.

There are many counts of this clonotype. The V gene is TRBV18, the J gene TRBJ1-5; no definite D call. This CDR3 spans 14 amino acids. V was shortened by 8 bases and J by 3 bases, with 14 bases between the two germline ends. In germline, CDR1 is KGHSH, CDR2 LQKENI. The CDR3 DNA is TGTGCCAGCCGCTCGGACGGAATCAATCAGCCCCAGCATTTT. It encodes CASRSDGINQPQHF.

This clonotype came up a few times. The rearrangement links TRBV7-8 to TRBJ2-5; no definite D call. V was shortened by 4 bases and J by 5 bases, with 11 bases between the two germline ends. The CDR3 length is 13 residues. Germline values: CDR1 SGHVS, CDR2 FQNEAQ. The DNA for the CDR3 is TGTGCCAGCAGCTCCGGGCTTCGGGAGACCCAGTACTTC. It translates to CASSSGLRETQYF. Looking up the rest from reference TRBV7-8 and TRBJ2-5 gives the full variable domain: GAGVSQSPRYKVAKRGQDVALRCDPISGHVSLFWYQQALGQGPEFLTYFQNEAQLDKSGLPSDRFFAERPEGSVSTLKIQRTQQEDSAVYLCASSSGLRETQYFGPGTRLLVL.

J is TRBJ2-1 and V is TRBV5-1, with TRBD2 matching over 15 bases. Germline CDR1 is SGHRS and CDR2 is YFSETQ. CDR3 length: 16 amino acids. V shed 4 bases and J 6 bases; nucleotides not matched to a gene: 5. CDR3: CASSPGLAGGPNEQFF. The CDR3 bases are TGCGCCAGCAGCCCGGGACTAGCGGGAGGCCCCAATGAGCAGTTCTTC.